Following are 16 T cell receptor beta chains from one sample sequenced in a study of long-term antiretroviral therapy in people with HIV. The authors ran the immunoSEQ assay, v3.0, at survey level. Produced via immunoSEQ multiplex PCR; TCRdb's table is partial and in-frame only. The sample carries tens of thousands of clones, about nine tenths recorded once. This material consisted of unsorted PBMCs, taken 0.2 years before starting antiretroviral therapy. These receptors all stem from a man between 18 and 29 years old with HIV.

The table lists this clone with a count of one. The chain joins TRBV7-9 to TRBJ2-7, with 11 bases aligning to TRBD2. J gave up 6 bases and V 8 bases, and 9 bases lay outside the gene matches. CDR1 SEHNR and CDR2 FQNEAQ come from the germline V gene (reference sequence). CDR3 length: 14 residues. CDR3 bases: TGTGCCAGCCAACTAGCGGGAGTGGGGGCCGAGCAGTACTTC. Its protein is CASQLAGVGAEQYF.

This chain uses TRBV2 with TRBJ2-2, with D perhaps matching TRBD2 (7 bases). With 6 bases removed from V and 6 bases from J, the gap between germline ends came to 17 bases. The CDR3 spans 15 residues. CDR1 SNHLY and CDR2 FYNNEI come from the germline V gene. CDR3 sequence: CASRAGAGPSGELFF. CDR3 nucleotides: TGTGCCAGCAGGGCGGGGGCGGGACCTTCCGGGGAGCTGTTTTTT.

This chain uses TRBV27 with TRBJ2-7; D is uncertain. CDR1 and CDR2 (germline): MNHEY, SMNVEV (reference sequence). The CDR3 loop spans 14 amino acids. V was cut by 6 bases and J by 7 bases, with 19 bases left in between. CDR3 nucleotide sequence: TGTGCCAGCAGAGCGCCGACGTTAGCAGGAGAGCAGTACTTC. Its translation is CASRAPTLAGEQYF.

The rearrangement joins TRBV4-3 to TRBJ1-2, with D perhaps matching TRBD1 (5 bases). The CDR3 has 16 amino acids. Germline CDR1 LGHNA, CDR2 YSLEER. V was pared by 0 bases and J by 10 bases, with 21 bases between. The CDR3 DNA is TGCGCCAGCAGCCAAGATCGGGTTGGGGGTCGGTTTGACTACACCTTC. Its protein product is CASSQDRVGGRFDYTF.

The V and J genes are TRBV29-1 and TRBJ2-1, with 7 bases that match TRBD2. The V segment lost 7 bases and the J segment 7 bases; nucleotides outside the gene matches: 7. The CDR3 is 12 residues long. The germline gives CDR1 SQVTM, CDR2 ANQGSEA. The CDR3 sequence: CSAGGGPNEQFF. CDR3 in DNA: TGCAGCGCGGGGGGAGGGCCAAATGAGCAGTTCTTC.

In DNA, the CDR3 is TGTGCCAGCAGCTTCCTAGGCACTGGGGCCAACGTCCTGACTTTC. It specifies CASSFLGTGANVLTF. The gene calls are TRBV7-3 and TRBJ2-6; the D is unclear. The CDR3 contains 15 residues. The V end lost 3 bases, the J end lost 2 bases, and 8 bases lay between the germline ends. Germline V gene data show CDR1 as SGHTA and CDR2 as FQGTGA.

As DNA, the CDR3 is TGTGCCAGCAGGCATCCACAGGGCTCCTACAATGAGCAGTTCTTC. It yields the protein CASRHPQGSYNEQFF. The chain couples TRBV27 to TRBJ2-1; D possibly corresponds to TRBD1 (6 bases). The CDR3 extends over 15 amino acids. Trimming pared 6 bases from V and 0 bases from J, leaving 12 bases between. Germline V gene data show CDR1 as MNHEY and CDR2 as SMNVEV (reference sequence).

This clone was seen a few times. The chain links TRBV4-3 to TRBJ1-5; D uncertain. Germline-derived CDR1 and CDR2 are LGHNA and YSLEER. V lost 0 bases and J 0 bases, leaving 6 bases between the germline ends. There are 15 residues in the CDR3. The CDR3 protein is CASSQDRYSNQPQHF. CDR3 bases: TGCGCCAGCAGCCAAGACAGGTATAGCAATCAGCCCCAGCATTTT.

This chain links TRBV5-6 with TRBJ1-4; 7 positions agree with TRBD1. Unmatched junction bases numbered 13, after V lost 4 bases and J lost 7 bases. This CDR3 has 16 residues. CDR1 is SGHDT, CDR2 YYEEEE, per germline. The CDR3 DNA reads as TGTGCCAGCAGCCGAGGTCGGGGGACAGTCGGTGAAAAACTGTTTTTT. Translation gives CASSRGRGTVGEKLFF.

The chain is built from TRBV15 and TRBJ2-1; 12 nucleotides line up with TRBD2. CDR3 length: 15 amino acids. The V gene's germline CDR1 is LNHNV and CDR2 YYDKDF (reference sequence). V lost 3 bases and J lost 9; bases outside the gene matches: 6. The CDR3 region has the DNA TGTGCCACCAGCAGCCAACGACTAGCGGGAGTTGAGCAGTTCTTC. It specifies CATSSQRLAGVEQFF.

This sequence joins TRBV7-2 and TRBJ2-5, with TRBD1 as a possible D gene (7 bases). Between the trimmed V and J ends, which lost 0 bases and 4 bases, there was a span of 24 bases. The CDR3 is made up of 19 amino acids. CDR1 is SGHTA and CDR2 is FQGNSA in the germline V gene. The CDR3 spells CASSLAPGGQGWGVETQYF. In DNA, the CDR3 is TGTGCCAGCAGCTTAGCGCCAGGGGGGCAGGGTTGGGGGGTAGAGACCCAGTACTTC.

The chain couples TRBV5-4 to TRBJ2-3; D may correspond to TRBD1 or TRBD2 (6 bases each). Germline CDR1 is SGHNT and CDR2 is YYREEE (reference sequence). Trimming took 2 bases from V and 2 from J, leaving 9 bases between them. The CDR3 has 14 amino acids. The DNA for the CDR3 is TGTGCCAGCAGCTTATGGGGGGCCACAGATACGCAGTATTTT. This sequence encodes CASSLWGATDTQYF.

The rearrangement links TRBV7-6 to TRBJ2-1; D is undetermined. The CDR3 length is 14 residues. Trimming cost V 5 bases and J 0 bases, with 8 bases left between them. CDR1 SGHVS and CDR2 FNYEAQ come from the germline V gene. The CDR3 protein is CASSPPYSYNEQFF. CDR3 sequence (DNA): TGTGCCAGCAGCCCCCCTTACTCCTACAATGAGCAGTTCTTC.

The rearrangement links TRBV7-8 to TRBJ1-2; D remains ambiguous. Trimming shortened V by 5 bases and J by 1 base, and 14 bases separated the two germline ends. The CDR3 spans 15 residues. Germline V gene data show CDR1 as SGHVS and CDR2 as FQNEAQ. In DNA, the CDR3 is TGTGCCAGCAGCCCAAGGGTGGGGTATAACTATGGCTACACCTTC. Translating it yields CASSPRVGYNYGYTF.

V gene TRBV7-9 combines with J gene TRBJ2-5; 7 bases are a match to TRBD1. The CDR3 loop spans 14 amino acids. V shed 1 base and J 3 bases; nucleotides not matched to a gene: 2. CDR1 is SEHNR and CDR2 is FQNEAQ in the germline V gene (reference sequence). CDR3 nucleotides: TGTGCCAGCAGCTTAGGTACAGGGGAAGAGACCCAGTACTTC. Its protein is CASSLGTGEETQYF.

Here the CDR3 reads CASSGLTDTQYF. The CDR3 DNA sequence: TGTGCCAGCAGCGGGTTAACAGATACGCAGTATTTT. The rearrangement uses TRBV5-6 and TRBJ2-3; D not certain. CDR3 length: 12 residues. Germline V gene sequence: CDR1 SGHDT, CDR2 YYEEEE. Deletions cut 4 bases from V and 3 bases from J, with 6 bases between.